Listed below are T cell receptor beta chains from one sample, sequenced in a study of OX40 agonist ivuxolimab in advanced cancers. Method: immunoSEQ multiplex PCR; TCRdb's copy keeps in-frame clones and lacks some. The sample shows tens of thousands of clones, more than 80% of them seen only once. Source: CD4+ or CD8+ T cells sorted from blood, taken in a trial of the OX40 agonist ivuxolimab. The receptors here all came from an adult with an advanced solid tumor such as melanoma, head and neck, liver or kidney cancer. Both conserved end residues are part of each CDR3. The D gene is left open where the match is weak. Some rows mark clone size as missing; the rest say once, few, many or name a class of expanded clone.

V: TRBV5-1
J: TRBJ1-6
length: 15
size: -
D: TRBD1
CDR3: CASSTPGQGHSPLHF
DNA: TGCGCCAGCAGCACCCCGGGACAGGGTCATTCACCCCTCCACTTT

V: TRBV4-1
J: TRBJ2-1
length: 18
size: -
D: TRBD2
CDR3: CASSQDTTTSGGGNEQFF
DNA: TGCGCCAGCAGCCAAGATACAACGACTAGCGGAGGTGGGAATGAGCAGTTCTTC

V: TRBV6-1
J: TRBJ1-2
length: 17
size: once
D: -
CDR3: CASSEPLLPGSAVGYTF
DNA: TGTGCCAGCAGTGAACCCCTACTGCCAGGGAGCGCAGTTGGCTACACCTTC

V: TRBV4-2
J: TRBJ2-2
length: 13
size: -
D: -
CDR3: CASSQSGAGELFF
DNA: TGTGCCAGCAGCCAATCAGGGGCCGGGGAGCTGTTTTTT

V: TRBV7-9
J: TRBJ2-1
length: 16
size: -
D: TRBD2
CDR3: CASSSTRLADYNEQFF
DNA: TGTGCCAGCAGCTCAACCCGACTAGCGGACTACAATGAGCAGTTCTTC

V: TRBV7-9
J: TRBJ1-2
length: 16
size: -
D: -
CDR3: CASSNPKQGGNYGYTF
DNA: TGTGCCAGCAGCAACCCAAAACAGGGAGGGAACTATGGCTACACCTTC

V: TRBV5-4
J: TRBJ1-1
length: 14
size: -
D: -
CDR3: CASSLTGTSAEAFF
DNA: TGTGCCAGCAGCTTGACCGGGACGAGCGCTGAAGCTTTCTTT

V: TRBV7-9
J: TRBJ1-2
length: 11
size: -
D: -
CDR3: CASSFGRGYTF
DNA: TGTGCCAGCAGCTTCGGGCGAGGCTACACCTTC

V: TRBV11-2
J: TRBJ2-1
length: 13
size: once
D: -
CDR3: CASSSELADEQFF
DNA: TGTGCCAGCAGCTCGGAACTAGCCGATGAGCAGTTCTTC

V: TRBV19
J: TRBJ2-1
length: 16
size: -
D: TRBD2
CDR3: CASSELAPSSYNEQFF
DNA: TGTGCCAGTAGCGAACTAGCGCCTAGCTCCTACAATGAGCAGTTCTTC

V: TRBV19
J: TRBJ1-5
length: 12
size: -
D: -
CDR3: CASSPVNQPQHF
DNA: TGTGCCAGTAGCCCGGTAAATCAGCCCCAGCATTTT

V: TRBV9
J: TRBJ2-1
length: 14
size: -
D: -
CDR3: CASTGGDSYNEQFF
DNA: TGTGCCAGCACCGGGGGTGACTCCTACAATGAGCAGTTCTTC

V: TRBV19
J: TRBJ1-6
length: 16
size: -
D: -
CDR3: CASSTPSDRIDSPLHF
DNA: TGTGCCAGTAGTACCCCATCCGACAGGATTGATTCACCCCTCCACTTT

V: TRBV18
J: TRBJ1-1
length: 13
size: -
D: -
CDR3: CASSRATNTEAFF
DNA: TGTGCCAGCTCCCGAGCGACGAACACTGAAGCTTTCTTT

V: TRBV28
J: TRBJ2-3
length: 15
size: -
D: -
CDR3: CASRPRTPSTDTQYF
DNA: TGTGCCAGCAGGCCGAGGACACCTAGCACAGATACGCAGTATTTT

V: TRBV10-3
J: TRBJ2-3
length: 16
size: -
D: -
CDR3: CATSPPTSDRTDTQYF
DNA: TGTGCCACCTCGCCCCCGACTAGTGATCGAACAGATACGCAGTATTTT

V: TRBV12-5
J: TRBJ1-1
length: 14
size: -
D: -
CDR3: CASGGTAGGTEAFF
DNA: TGTGCTAGTGGTGGGACTGCGGGGGGCACTGAAGCTTTCTTT

V: TRBV7-8
J: TRBJ2-7
length: 14
size: few
D: -
CDR3: CASSFSGSSYEQYF
DNA: TGTGCCAGCAGCTTTAGCGGAAGTTCCTACGAGCAGTACTTC

V: TRBV11-2
J: TRBJ2-7
length: 12
size: -
D: -
CDR3: CASSTDGDGSYF
DNA: TGTGCCAGCAGCACGGATGGGGACGGAAGCTACTTC

V: TRBV5-4
J: TRBJ2-1
length: 15
size: -
D: TRBD2
CDR3: CASSFPSGIYNEQFF
DNA: TGTGCCAGCAGCTTCCCTAGCGGGATCTACAATGAGCAGTTCTTC

V: TRBV29-1
J: TRBJ2-3
length: 13
size: -
D: -
CDR3: CSVEPADLDTQYF
DNA: TGCAGCGTTGAGCCGGCAGATCTCGATACGCAGTATTTT

V: TRBV6-5
J: TRBJ2-7
length: 14
size: -
D: TRBD2
CDR3: CASSLAGVAYEQYF
DNA: TGTGCCAGCAGTCTAGCGGGAGTGGCGTACGAGCAGTACTTC